This TCR beta chain was observed in a study of neurological immune-mediated disorders. This clonotype was detected ten times or more. Every sequencing run gave over 200 million TCR-beta sequences, taken from 15-18 subjects. TCRdb passed the 5' RACE reads through MiXCR, listing each CDR3 protein once. The sample shows roughly 60,000 distinct CDR3 sequences, about an eighth of them seen only once. A total of 2 million PBMCs stored at -80 degrees C provided the unsorted libraries. CDR1 SGHKS and CDR2 YYEKEE come from the germline V gene (reference sequence). J was trimmed by 4 bases and V by 4 bases; bases with no gene match: 11. The CDR3 length is 15 residues.

Sequences were obtained from PBMCs. V gene TRBV5-5 combines with J gene TRBJ2-7; TRBD1 agrees at 7 bases. The sequence came from a man between 60 and 70 years old in good health. In DNA, the CDR3 is TGTGCCAGCAGCCCCTCGACAGGGTATCAGTACGAGCAGTACTTC. Translation gives CASSPSTGYQYEQYF.